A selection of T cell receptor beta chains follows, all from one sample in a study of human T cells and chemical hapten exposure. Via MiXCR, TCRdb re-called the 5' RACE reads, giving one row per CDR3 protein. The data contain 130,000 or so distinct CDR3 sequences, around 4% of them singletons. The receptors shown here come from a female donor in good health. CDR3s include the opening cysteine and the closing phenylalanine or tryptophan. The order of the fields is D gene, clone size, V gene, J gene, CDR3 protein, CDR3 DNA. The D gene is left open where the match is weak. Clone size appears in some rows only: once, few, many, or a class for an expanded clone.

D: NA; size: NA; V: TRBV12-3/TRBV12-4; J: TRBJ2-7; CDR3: CASSGSDGTEQYF; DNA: TGTGCCAGCAGTGGTTCAGATGGGACCGAGCAGTACTTC
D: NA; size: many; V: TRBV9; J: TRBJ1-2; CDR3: CASSTRQANYGYTF; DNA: TGTGCCAGCAGCACACGACAGGCTAACTATGGCTACACCTTC
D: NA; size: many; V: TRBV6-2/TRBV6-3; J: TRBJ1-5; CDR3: CASRPLAGVSNQPQHF; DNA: TGTGCCAGCCGGCCCCTGGCGGGGGTAAGCAATCAGCCCCAGCATTTT
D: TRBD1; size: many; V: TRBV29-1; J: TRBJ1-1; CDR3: CSGGRDRGTEAFF; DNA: TGCAGCGGCGGGAGGGACAGGGGTACTGAAGCTTTCTTT
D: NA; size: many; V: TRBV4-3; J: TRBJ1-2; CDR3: CASSQDLGARVLQLYGYTF; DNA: TGCGCCAGCAGCCAAGATCTAGGGGCGAGGGTGCTCCAACTCTATGGCTACACCTTC
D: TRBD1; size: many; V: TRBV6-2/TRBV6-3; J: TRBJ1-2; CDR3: CASSYRDSYGYTF; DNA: TGTGCCAGCAGTTACCGGGACAGTTATGGCTACACCTTC
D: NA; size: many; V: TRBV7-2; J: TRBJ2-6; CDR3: CASRPGSFPRGANVLTF; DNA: TGTGCCAGCCGCCCAGGGTCGTTCCCTCGTGGGGCCAACGTCCTGACTTTC
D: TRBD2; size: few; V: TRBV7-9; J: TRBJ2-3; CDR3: CAIGLAWVDTQYF; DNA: TGTGCCATCGGACTAGCATGGGTAGATACGCAGTATTTT
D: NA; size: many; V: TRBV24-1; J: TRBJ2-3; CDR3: CATGGYHSTDTQYF; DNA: TGTGCCACCGGCGGCTACCATAGCACAGATACGCAGTATTTT
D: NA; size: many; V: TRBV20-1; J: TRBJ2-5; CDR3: CSARGMFETQYF; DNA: TGCAGTGCAAGGGGAATGTTCGAGACCCAGTACTTC
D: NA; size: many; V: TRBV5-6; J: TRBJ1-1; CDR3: CASSSMGGANTEAFF; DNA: TGTGCCAGCAGCTCCATGGGGGGGGCGAACACTGAAGCTTTCTTT
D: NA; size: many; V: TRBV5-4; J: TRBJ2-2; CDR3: CASSHSRGGNTGELFF; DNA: TGTGCCAGCAGCCACTCAAGGGGGGGGAACACCGGGGAGCTGTTTTTT
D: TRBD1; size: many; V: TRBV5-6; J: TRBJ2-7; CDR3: CASSLVGTGLNEQYF; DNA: TGTGCCAGCAGCTTGGTAGGGACAGGTCTCAATGAGCAGTACTTC